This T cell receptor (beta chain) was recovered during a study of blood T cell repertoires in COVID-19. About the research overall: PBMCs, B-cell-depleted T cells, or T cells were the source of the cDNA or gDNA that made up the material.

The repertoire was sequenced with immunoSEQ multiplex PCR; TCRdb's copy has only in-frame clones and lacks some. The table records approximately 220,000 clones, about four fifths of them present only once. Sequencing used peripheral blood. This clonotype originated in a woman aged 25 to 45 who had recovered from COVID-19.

For the CDR3, the DNA is TGTGCCAGCAGCTTAGCTAGCGGGATTGATGAGCAGTTCTTC. Protein sequence: CASSLASGIDEQFF. The chain employs TRBV7-9 and TRBJ2-1; 8 nucleotides agree with TRBD2. The germline gives CDR1 SEHNR, CDR2 FQNEAQ (reference sequence). The length of the CDR3 is 14 residues. V dropped 0 bases and J dropped 8; count of bases not matched to a gene: 3.